One and the same sample provided the 26 T cell receptor beta chains below, sequenced in a study of technical replicates of blood from a handful of donors. This table comes from immunoSEQ multiplex PCR, and its TCRdb copy is limited to in-frame clones, with some not included. The sample yields about 85,000 clones, around 94% seen once. The material sequenced was T cells isolated from PBMCs. The receptor set was obtained from a human donor in good health.

This chain joins TRBV27 and TRBJ2-1; TRBD2 might be the D (6 bases). There are 13 residues in the CDR3. Trimming removed 5 bases at V and 4 bases at J, with 9 bases between. Germline V gene sequence: CDR1 MNHEY, CDR2 SMNVEV (reference sequence). The CDR3 spells CASSPGVYNEQFF. The CDR3 DNA sequence: TGTGCCAGCAGTCCGGGGGTTTACAATGAGCAGTTCTTC.

The V gene is TRBV9, the J gene TRBJ2-3; D is possibly TRBD2 (5 bases). The CDR3 is made up of 14 amino acids. CDR1 and CDR2 (germline): SGDLS, YYNGEE. V gave up 4 bases and J gave up 2 bases, with 11 bases separating them. This chain's CDR3 is CASSPGGLTDTQYF. The CDR3 coding sequence is TGTGCCAGCAGCCCAGGCGGGCTCACAGATACGCAGTATTTT.

This chain links TRBV27 with TRBJ2-7, with D maybe TRBD1 (6 bases). V lost 1 base to trimming and J lost 5 bases, with 9 bases between them. Germline values: CDR1 MNHEY, CDR2 SMNVEV (reference sequence). The CDR3 totals 13 residues. The CDR3 DNA reads as TGTGCCAGCAGTTTATACAACAGGGACGAGCAGTACTTC. It is translated as CASSLYNRDEQYF.

This clone was recorded only once. The V gene is TRBV14, the J gene TRBJ1-2; D possibly corresponds to TRBD1 (6 bases). The V and J ends lost 4 bases and 8 bases respectively, with 23 bases between them. Per the germline V gene, CDR1 is SGHDN and CDR2 is FVKESK. The CDR3 runs to 16 residues. The CDR3, as DNA: TGTGCCAGCAGCCGCAGGGGAATTCCGGATTATCGGGGCTACACCTTC. Protein sequence: CASSRRGIPDYRGYTF.

The chain links TRBV18 to TRBJ1-1; D is ambiguous. V lost 6 bases to trimming and J lost 6 bases, with 20 bases between them. CDR1 is KGHSH and CDR2 is LQKENI in the germline V gene. This CDR3 comprises 15 residues. In DNA, the CDR3 is TGTGCCAGCTCGCCCCTCTTGCAGCCCGGGGCTGAAGCTTTCTTT. Encoded protein: CASSPLLQPGAEAFF. Together with reference TRBV18 and TRBJ1-1, the CDR3 gives the full variable domain: NAGVMQNPRHLVRRRGQEARLRCSPMKGHSHVYWYRQLPEEGLKFMVYLQKENIIDESGMPKERFSAEFPKEGPSILRIQQVVRGDSAAYFCASSPLLQPGAEAFFGQGTRLTVV.

This clone was counted a single time. The chain links TRBV19 to TRBJ2-7; D is possibly TRBD2 (5 bases). Germline assignment: CDR1 LNHDA and CDR2 SQIVND (reference sequence). There are 13 residues in the CDR3. Trimming cost V 5 bases and J 7 bases, with 15 bases left between them. The CDR3 nucleotides read TGTGCCAGTAGTCCCCCGCGAGGGCGGGAGCAGTACTTC. Encoded protein: CASSPPRGREQYF.

The J gene is TRBJ1-5, the V gene TRBV6-5; D is unclear. Germline loops: CDR1 MNHEY, CDR2 SVGAGI. This CDR3 is built from 13 residues. V gave up 2 bases and J gave up 4 bases, with 6 bases separating them. CDR3 loop: CASSYGLNQPQHF. The CDR3 nucleotides are TGTGCCAGCAGTTACGGCCTGAATCAGCCCCAGCATTTT.

The chain uses TRBV7-6 and TRBJ2-1; D is uncertain. This CDR3 region has 13 residues. Germline-derived CDR1 and CDR2 are SGHVS and FNYEAQ. Trimming took 1 base from V and 6 from J, leaving 7 bases between them. The CDR3 here is CASSLGGPNEQFF. CDR3 sequence (DNA): TGTGCCAGCAGCTTAGGAGGCCCCAATGAGCAGTTCTTC.

The J gene is TRBJ2-7, the V gene TRBV27, with a weak D call TRBD2 (5 bases). This CDR3 is 15 amino acids long. The ends were cut back, 5 bases at V and 0 bases at J, with 14 bases in the middle. From germline, CDR1 is MNHEY and CDR2 SMNVEV (reference sequence). The CDR3 sequence: CASSPTSWGSYEQYF. The DNA for the CDR3 is TGTGCCAGCAGTCCAACTAGTTGGGGCTCCTACGAGCAGTACTTC.

This sequence joins TRBV28 and TRBJ2-7; 14 bases are a match to TRBD2. CDR1 and CDR2 from the germline V gene are MDHEN and SYDVKM. CDR3 length: 17 amino acids. J was trimmed by 7 bases and V by 5 bases; bases with no gene match: 13. The CDR3 sequence: CASSPTGTSGRGEEQYF. CDR3 DNA sequence: TGTGCCAGCAGTCCCACCGGGACTAGCGGGAGAGGTGAAGAGCAGTACTTC.

V usage is TRBV7-2 and J usage is TRBJ2-7; 13 bases map to TRBD2. Per the germline V gene, CDR1 is SGHTA and CDR2 is FQGNSA. The J segment lost 3 bases and the V segment lost 6 bases, leaving 5 bases of the junction unmatched. The CDR3 is made up of 15 amino acids. The CDR3 coding sequence is TGTGCCAGCAGGAAAGGGACTAGCGGGGTCTACGAGCAGTACTTC. It encodes CASRKGTSGVYEQYF.

The chain couples TRBV7-5 to TRBJ2-7; TRBD1, the table's D call, lacks a check against the DNA. TRBV7-5 is deemed a pseudogene. This CDR3 has 16 residues. CDR3 sequence: CARRPPRGHYTYEQYF. The CDR3 DNA reads TGTGCCAGAAGACCCCCCCGGGGACATTATACCTACGAGCAGTACTTC.

The rearrangement links TRBV19 to TRBJ2-5, with 10 nucleotides matching TRBD2. Trimming cost V 4 bases and J 2 bases; bases outside gene matches: 7. The CDR3 runs to 16 residues. CDR1 and CDR2 (germline): LNHDA, SQIVND (reference sequence). CDR3 region: CASSNDGLAVQETQYF. CDR3 in DNA: TGTGCCAGTAGTAACGATGGACTAGCGGTACAAGAGACCCAGTACTTC.

CDR3 protein: CASSLDRDRLYNEQFF. The CDR3 bases are TGTGCCAGCAGCTTGGACCGGGACAGGCTATACAATGAGCAGTTCTTC. The rearrangement joins TRBV5-6 to TRBJ2-1; 8 positions match TRBD1. Germline trimming cut 0 bases from V and 4 bases from J; bases unmatched to any gene: 6. The germline V gene encodes CDR1 SGHDT and CDR2 YYEEEE. There are 16 residues in the CDR3.

This chain joins TRBV7-9 and TRBJ1-5, with TRBD1 as a possible D gene (6 bases). Per germline, CDR1 SEHNR and CDR2 FQNEAQ (reference sequence). The CDR3 sequence is 14 residues long. The V end was cut by 5 bases, the J end by 0 bases, with 8 bases between. CDR3: CASSQQGSNQPQHF. DNA of the CDR3: TGTGCCAGCAGCCAACAGGGTAGCAATCAGCCCCAGCATTTT.

V and J are TRBV29-1 and TRBJ1-2; the match to TRBD1 covers 7 bases. The CDR3 runs to 11 residues. The junction had 5 bases not matched to a gene; V was cut back by 5 bases and J by 8 bases. Germline lookup yields CDR1 SQVTM and CDR2 ANQGSEA. The CDR3 bases are TGCAGCGTTTGGGACAGTCAGGGCTACACCTTC. It translates to CSVWDSQGYTF.

V usage is TRBV27 and J usage is TRBJ1-3; 8 nucleotides align to TRBD1. Per germline, CDR1 MNHEY and CDR2 SMNVEV (reference sequence). CDR3 length: 15 amino acids. The V gene end was trimmed by 5 bases and the J gene end by 1 base; junction bases not matched to a gene: 4. CDR3: CASSEQGESGNTIYF. CDR3 nucleotide sequence: TGTGCCAGCAGTGAACAGGGGGAATCTGGAAACACCATATATTTT.

This clone has just one count. The chain joins TRBV4-1 to TRBJ2-7; weak D call: TRBD1 (6 bases). Germline CDR1 reads MGHRA; CDR2 reads YSYEKL. This CDR3 has 14 amino acids. V lost 1 base, J lost 4 bases, and 11 bases lay in between. The CDR3 sequence is CASSQGQVTYEQYF. The CDR3 nucleotides are TGCGCCAGCAGCCAAGGACAGGTTACTTACGAGCAGTACTTC.

This clone showed up just once. The chain links TRBV19 to TRBJ2-7; D not resolved. Trimming removed 6 bases at V and 1 base at J, with 10 bases between. Germline CDR1 and CDR2: LNHDA and SQIVND (reference sequence). The CDR3 has 13 residues. The CDR3 protein is CASRASSSYEQYF. The CDR3 nucleotides are TGTGCCAGTAGGGCCTCTTCATCCTACGAGCAGTACTTC.

The chain recombines TRBV11-3 with TRBJ2-2, with 7 bases lining up with TRBD2. V gave up 0 bases and J gave up 7 bases; unmatched junction bases: 8. The CDR3 spans 16 residues. CDR1 and CDR2 (germline): SGHNT, YENEEA. CDR3 DNA sequence: TGTGCCAGCAGCTTAGATCCCGCGGGAGCTATCGGGGAGCTGTTTTTT. Encoded protein: CASSLDPAGAIGELFF.

The chain employs TRBV7-2 and TRBJ2-7, with D perhaps matching TRBD2 (5 bases). The V end lost 5 bases, the J end lost 3 bases, and 14 bases lay between the germline ends. The germline V gene has CDR1 SGHTA and CDR2 FQGNSA. This CDR3 has 14 amino acids. Written as DNA, the CDR3 is TGTGCCAGCAGCCACGGAGACTACTTCTACGAGCAGTACTTC. Protein product: CASSHGDYFYEQYF. Drawing the rest from reference TRBV7-2 and TRBJ2-7, the complete variable domain is GAGVSQSPSNKVTEKGKDVELRCDPISGHTALYWYRQSLGQGLEFLIYFQGNSAPDKSGLPSDRFSAERTGGSVSTLTIQRTQQEDSAVYLCASSHGDYFYEQYFGPGTRLTVT.

A single count supports this clone. This chain joins TRBV5-1 and TRBJ2-7, with D perhaps TRBD2 (6 bases). Trimming left V 1 base short and J 2 bases short, with 13 bases between. This CDR3 is 15 amino acids long. Germline CDR1 reads SGHRS; CDR2 reads YFSETQ. CDR3 nucleotides: TGCGCCAGCAGCTTGTCCGGCGGGGCCACCTACGAGCAGTACTTC. It specifies CASSLSGGATYEQYF.

The chain recombines TRBV28 with TRBJ2-5; possible D gene TRBD2, 5 bases. Deletions cut 3 bases from V and 0 bases from J, with 8 bases between. The germline V gene has CDR1 MDHEN and CDR2 SYDVKM. This CDR3 has 14 residues. The CDR3 region is CASSLSGNQETQYF. In nucleotides, the CDR3 is TGTGCCAGCAGTTTGTCGGGAAACCAAGAGACCCAGTACTTC.

The CDR3 sequence: CASSIGLAGGFTDTQYF. In nucleotides, the CDR3 is TGTGCCAGTAGTATCGGACTAGCGGGAGGGTTTACAGATACGCAGTATTTT. This chain uses TRBV19 with TRBJ2-3; 15 bases match TRBD2. Germline V gene lookup returns CDR1 LNHDA and CDR2 SQIVND (reference sequence). This CDR3 spans 17 amino acids. V shed 3 bases, J shed 3 bases, and the junction held 4 bases outside the gene matches.

The V gene is TRBV5-1, the J gene TRBJ1-2, with D unresolved. Trimming left V 0 bases short and J 6 bases short, with 9 bases between. The CDR3 is 13 residues long. The V gene's germline CDR1 is SGHRS and CDR2 YFSETQ. The CDR3 DNA sequence: TGCGCCAGCAGCTTGGCAGAGGGAAATGGCTACACCTTC. Translated: CASSLAEGNGYTF.

V usage is TRBV4-1 and J usage is TRBJ1-1, with D possibly being TRBD1 (6 bases). The length of the CDR3 is 17 residues. Germline loops: CDR1 MGHRA, CDR2 YSYEKL. V was pared by 1 base and J by 1 base, with 16 bases between. CDR3 sequence: CASSQVYREGSNTEAFF. DNA for the CDR3: TGCGCCAGCAGCCAAGTGTACAGGGAGGGGTCGAACACTGAAGCTTTCTTT.